This TCR beta chain originates from a study of blood T cell repertoires in COVID-19. Study-wide context: Italy, Spain and the United States were the sources of the convalescent and acute COVID-19 samples. T cells, B-cell-depleted T cells, or PBMCs provided the cDNA or gDNA that served as material.

Germline assignment: CDR1 MGHDK and CDR2 SYGVNS. The CDR3 consists of 15 residues. J gave up 7 bases and V 7 bases, and 12 bases lay outside the gene matches. As originally analysed: Amplified reference gene primers provided the basis for estimating nucleated cell counts. Repertoires were generated with immunoSEQ multiplex PCR, while TCRdb's copy carries only in-frame clones and drops some. That table furnishes V, J and clone size, whereas the DNA furnished D and trimming. The repertoire has 98,000 or so clones, approximately 91% of them found once; the top ten carry 4.5% to 5.5%. The J gene is TRBJ2-3, the V gene TRBV25-1; 9 bases agree with TRBD2. The sequence came from a human donor in a cohort sampled during active COVID-19. The sequencing sample was made of peripheral blood. Here the CDR3 reads CASTGRGGAANTQYF. The CDR3 DNA reads TGTGCCAGCACGGGACGCGGGGGGGCTGCGAATACGCAGTATTTT.